The sequence of this T cell receptor beta chain was determined in a study of T cell changes during pregnancy in multiple sclerosis. Data came from immunoSEQ multiplex PCR; TCRdb stores just in-frame clones and leaves some out. This sample has roughly 48,000 clones, with 88% found just once. The V end was cut by 5 bases, the J end by 2 bases, with 10 bases between. The CDR3 length is 14 residues. The germline V gene has CDR1 SEHNR and CDR2 FQNEAQ (reference sequence). The chain links TRBV7-9 to TRBJ1-5; no reliable D call. The source of this sequence is a female donor with multiple sclerosis, enrolled in a pregnancy study. The sequenced sample was CD4+ T cells from peripheral blood mononuclear cells, obtained in the second trimester of pregnancy. CDR3 in amino acids: CASSPSGGNQPQHF. In nucleotides, the CDR3 is TGTGCCAGCAGCCCCAGCGGTGGCAATCAGCCCCAGCATTTT. The full variable domain, rest sourced from reference TRBV7-9 and TRBJ1-5, is DTGVSQNPRHKITKRGQNVTFRCDPISEHNRLYWYRQTLGQGPEFLTYFQNEAQLEKSRLLSDRFSAERPKGSFSTLEIQRTEQGDSAMYLCASSPSGGNQPQHFGDGTRLSIL.